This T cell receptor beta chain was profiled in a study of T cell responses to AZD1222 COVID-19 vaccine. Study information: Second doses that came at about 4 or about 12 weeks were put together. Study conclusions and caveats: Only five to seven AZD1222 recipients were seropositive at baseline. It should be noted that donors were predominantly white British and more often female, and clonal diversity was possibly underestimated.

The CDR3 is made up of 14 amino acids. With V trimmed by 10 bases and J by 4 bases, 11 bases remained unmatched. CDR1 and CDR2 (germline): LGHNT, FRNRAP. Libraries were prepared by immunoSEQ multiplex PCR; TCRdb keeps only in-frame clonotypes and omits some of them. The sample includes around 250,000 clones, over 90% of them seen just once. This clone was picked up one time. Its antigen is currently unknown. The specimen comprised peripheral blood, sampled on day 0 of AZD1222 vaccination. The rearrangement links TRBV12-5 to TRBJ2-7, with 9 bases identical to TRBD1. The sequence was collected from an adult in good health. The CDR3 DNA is TGTGCTAAATGTCGCGGGACAGGGTATTACGAGCAGTACTTC. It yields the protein CAKCRGTGYYEQYF.